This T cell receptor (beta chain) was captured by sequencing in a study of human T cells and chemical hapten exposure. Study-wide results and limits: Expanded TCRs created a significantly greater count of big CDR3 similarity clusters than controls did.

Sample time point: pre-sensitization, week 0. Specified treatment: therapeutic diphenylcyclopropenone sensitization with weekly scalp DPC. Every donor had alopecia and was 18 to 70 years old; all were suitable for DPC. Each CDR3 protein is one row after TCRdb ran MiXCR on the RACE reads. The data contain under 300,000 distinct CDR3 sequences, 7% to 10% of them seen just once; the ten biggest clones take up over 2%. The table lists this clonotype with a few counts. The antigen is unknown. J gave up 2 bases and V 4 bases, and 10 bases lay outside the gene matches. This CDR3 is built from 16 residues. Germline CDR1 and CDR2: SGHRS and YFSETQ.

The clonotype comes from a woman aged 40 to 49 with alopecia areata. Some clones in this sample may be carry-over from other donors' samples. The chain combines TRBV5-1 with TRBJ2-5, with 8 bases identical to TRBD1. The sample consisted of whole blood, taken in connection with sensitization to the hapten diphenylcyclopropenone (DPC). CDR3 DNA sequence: TGCGCCAGCAGCCAGGGGGCATACAAGGCGCAAGAGACCCAGTACTTC. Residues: CASSQGAYKAQETQYF.